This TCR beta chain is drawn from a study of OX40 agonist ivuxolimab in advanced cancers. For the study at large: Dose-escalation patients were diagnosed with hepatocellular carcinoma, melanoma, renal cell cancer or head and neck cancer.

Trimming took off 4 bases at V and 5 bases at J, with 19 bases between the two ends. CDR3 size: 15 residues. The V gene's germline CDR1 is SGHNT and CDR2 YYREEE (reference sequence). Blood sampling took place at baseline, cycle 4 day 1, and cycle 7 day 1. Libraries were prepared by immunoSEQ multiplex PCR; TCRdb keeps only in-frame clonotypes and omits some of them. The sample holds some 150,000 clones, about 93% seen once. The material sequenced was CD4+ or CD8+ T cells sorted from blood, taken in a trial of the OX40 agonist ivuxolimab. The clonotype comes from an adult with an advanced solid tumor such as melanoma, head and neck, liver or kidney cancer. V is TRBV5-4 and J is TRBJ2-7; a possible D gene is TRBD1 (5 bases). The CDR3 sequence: CASSTRQTTLHEQYF. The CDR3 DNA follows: TGTGCCAGCAGCACCCGACAGACCACGCTCCACGAGCAGTACTTC.